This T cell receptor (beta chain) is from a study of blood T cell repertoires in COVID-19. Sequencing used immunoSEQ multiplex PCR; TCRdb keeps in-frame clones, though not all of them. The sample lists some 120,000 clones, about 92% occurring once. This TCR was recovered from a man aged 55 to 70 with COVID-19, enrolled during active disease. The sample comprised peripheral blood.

CDR3 region: CASSGLAGDYNEQFF. The DNA of the CDR3 is TGTGCCAGCTCAGGACTAGCGGGAGACTACAATGAGCAGTTCTTC. This sequence joins TRBV18 and TRBJ2-1, with 13 bases fitting TRBD2. This CDR3 has 15 amino acids. Trimming took 5 bases from V and 3 from J; bases not matched to a gene: 1. The germline CDR1 and CDR2 sequences are KGHSH and LQKENI.